The 13 T cell receptor beta chains in this list originate from one sample, sequenced in a study of T cells in Graves' hyperthyroidism and ophthalmopathy. From RNA transcripts, TCR beta CDR3 regions were amplified. When the TCR CDR3 underwent first-round RT-PCR, the HTBI primer set was used. TCRdb re-derived calls from the multiplex PCR reads in MiXCR, one entry per CDR3 protein. The data contain roughly 240,000 distinct CDR3 sequences, approximately 23% of them singletons. The sample consisted of blood. The receptor set was obtained from a woman aged 40 to 55 with Graves' ophthalmopathy.

This clonotype was detected ten times or more. V gene TRBV3-1 combines with J gene TRBJ2-7; 10 bases are shared with TRBD1. V shed 4 bases, J shed 0 bases, and the junction held 6 bases outside the gene matches. The CDR3 loop spans 16 amino acids. Germline V gene data show CDR1 as LGHDT and CDR2 as YNNKEL (reference sequence). CDR3 sequence: CASSRDRGSSSYEQYF. For the CDR3, the DNA is TGTGCCAGCAGCCGGGACAGGGGCTCTAGCTCCTACGAGCAGTACTTC.

This clonotype was counted between two and nine times. The chain has TRBV6-1 and TRBJ2-7, with a possible D match to TRBD1 (7 bases). This CDR3 is built from 13 residues. The germline V gene has CDR1 MNHNS and CDR2 SASEGT. Trimming took off 7 bases at V and 9 bases at J, with 19 bases between the two ends. CDR3 region: CASNRRGDLGQYF. As DNA, the CDR3 is TGTGCCAGCAATCGCAGGGGGGACCTAGGGCAGTACTTC.

Ten or more counts support this clonotype. The rearrangement uses TRBV19 and TRBJ1-5; D call uncertain. Germline CDR1 LNHDA, CDR2 SQIVND (reference sequence). The V end lost 8 bases, the J end lost 5 bases, and 4 bases lay between the germline ends. The CDR3 is 10 amino acids. The CDR3 spells CASGDQPQHF. CDR3 in DNA: TGTGCCAGTGGAGATCAGCCCCAGCATTTT.

This clonotype was counted at least ten times. The chain recombines TRBV11-2 with TRBJ2-4; D is undetermined. The CDR3 is 14 residues long. V lost 3 bases and J 5 bases, leaving 11 bases between the germline ends. CDR1 is SGHAT and CDR2 is FQNNGV in the germline V gene. The CDR3: CASSFPLIQNIQYF. The CDR3 nucleotides are TGTGCCAGCAGCTTCCCACTAATCCAAAACATTCAGTACTTC.

This clonotype was counted between two and nine times. The chain is built from TRBV6-1 and TRBJ1-3; 7 nucleotides agree with TRBD1. The CDR3 has 16 amino acids. V was clipped by 5 bases and J by 0 bases; unmatched bases: 7. The V gene's germline CDR1 is MNHNS and CDR2 SASEGT. CDR3 nucleotides: TGTGCCAGCAGTCGACAGGGTTGGAGCTCTGGAAACACCATATATTTT. It encodes CASSRQGWSSGNTIYF.

Many counts were recorded for this clonotype. A read error is possible here, since a much larger clone lies one base away. The chain employs TRBV15 and TRBJ2-5, with 9 bases fitting TRBD1. The germline gives CDR1 LNHNV, CDR2 YYDKDF (reference sequence). CDR3 length: 16 amino acids. Written as DNA, the CDR3 is TGTGCCACCAACAGACTCTGGGACAGGGAAAGCGAGACCCAGTACTTC. This sequence encodes CATNRLWDRESETQYF.

This clonotype was detected ten times or more. This chain joins TRBV18 and TRBJ2-5, with TRBD2 identical over 9 bases. Germline trimming cut 5 bases from V and 5 bases from J; bases unmatched to any gene: 6. The CDR3 is 14 amino acids. In germline, CDR1 is KGHSH, CDR2 LQKENI. The CDR3 bases are TGTGCCAGCTCATCCTCGACTAGCGGTGAGACCCAGTACTTC. It is translated as CASSSSTSGETQYF.

The V and J genes are TRBV5-1 and TRBJ2-7; no firm D call. The CDR3 covers 14 residues. Germline V gives CDR1 SGHRS, CDR2 YFSETQ. V was cut by 0 bases and J by 3 bases, with 10 bases left in between. Written as DNA, the CDR3 is TGCGCCAGCAGCTTGGATGTCAGAAACTACGAGCAGTACTTC. Residues: CASSLDVRNYEQYF.

This clonotype was detected ten times or more. The chain recombines TRBV15 with TRBJ1-5; 7 bases line up with TRBD1. V lost 3 bases to trimming and J lost 4 bases; unmatched junction nucleotides: 6. Per the germline V gene, CDR1 is LNHNV and CDR2 is YYDKDF (reference sequence). The CDR3 is made up of 15 amino acids. The chain's CDR3 is CATSSDRVGNQPQHF. CDR3 in DNA: TGTGCCACCAGCAGTGACAGGGTTGGTAATCAGCCCCAGCATTTT.

This clonotype was detected many times. The chain uses TRBV4-2 and TRBJ2-7, with 9 positions matching TRBD2. Losses at the gene ends were 0 bases for V and 2 bases for J; bases not matched to a gene: 5. The CDR3 spans 16 residues. The V gene's germline CDR1 is LGHNA and CDR2 YNFKEQ. The CDR3 sequence is CASSQESVAGAYEQYF. The CDR3 nucleotides read TGTGCCAGCAGCCAAGAATCGGTAGCGGGGGCCTACGAGCAGTACTTC.

This clonotype was detected many times. A much larger clone differs from this one at a single base, so this may be a read error. CDR3 nucleotides: TGTGCCAGCAGTTTCGTGGTCGTTGGCCAAAACATTCAGTACTTC. Its translation: CASSFVVVGQNIQYF. V usage is TRBV28 and J usage is TRBJ2-4; D is undetermined. The germline V gene has CDR1 MDHEN and CDR2 SYDVKM. The CDR3 loop spans 15 amino acids. Trimming left V 3 bases short and J 5 bases short, with 14 bases between.

The sample holds many counts of this clonotype. The V and J genes are TRBV5-8 and TRBJ1-1; possible D gene TRBD1, 6 bases. CDR3 length equals 15 residues. Deletions cut 4 bases from V and 2 bases from J, with 15 bases between. CDR1 is SGHTS, CDR2 YDEGEE, per germline. The CDR3 spells CASSPAGTLNTEAFF. DNA of the CDR3: TGTGCCAGCAGCCCAGCCGGGACACTCAACACTGAAGCTTTCTTT.

This clonotype was detected ten times or more. The rearrangement joins TRBV29-1 to TRBJ2-2; TRBD1 matches at 7 bases. V dropped 6 bases and J dropped 0; count of bases not matched to a gene: 7. CDR3 length: 15 amino acids. Germline CDR1 SQVTM, CDR2 ANQGSEA. The CDR3 region has the DNA TGCAGCGTGGCCGGGACAGTCTCGAACACCGGGGAGCTGTTTTTT. Translating gives CSVAGTVSNTGELFF.